A selection of T cell receptor beta chains follows, all from one sample in a study of cytomegalovirus exposure and HLA in healthy donors. Here immunoSEQ multiplex PCR was the method, and the copy in TCRdb shows in-frame clones only, minus some. The sample lists about 140,000 clones, just over 70% occurring once. The source material was PBMCs. All receptors come from a woman aged 25 to 45 in good health and CMV-seronegative. The CDR3 runs from the conserved cysteine through the conserved F or W. Each record gives: J gene, D gene, clone size, V gene, CDR3 protein, CDR3 DNA. D genes are given only for firm matches. Not every row has a clone size; where given, it reads once, few, many or a size class.

TRBJ1-1,.,.,TRBV2,CASSTQGSNTEAFF,TGTGCCAGCAGTACCCAGGGCTCCAACACTGAAGCTTTCTTT
TRBJ1-2,.,.,TRBV28,CASSFGDRVVRGYTF,TGTGCCAGCAGCTTCGGAGACCGCGTAGTGAGGGGCTACACCTTC
TRBJ2-7,TRBD2,.,TRBV28,CASSRTSGPSYEQYF,TGTGCCAGCAGTCGGACTAGCGGTCCTTCCTACGAGCAGTACTTC
TRBJ2-7,TRBD2,once,TRBV5-4,CASSLVGSVSLAGDEQYF,TGTGCCAGCAGCTTGGTGGGCAGCGTGAGTCTAGCGGGAGACGAGCAGTACTTC
TRBJ1-1,TRBD1,.,TRBV28,CASSLSGTGIAFF,TGTGCCAGCAGTTTATCCGGGACAGGGATAGCTTTCTTT
TRBJ2-5,TRBD1,.,TRBV5-1,CASSSTGVGLETQYF,TGCGCCAGCAGTTCGACAGGGGTAGGGCTAGAGACCCAGTACTTC
TRBJ2-3,TRBD1,.,TRBV11-2,CASSKTGQGVTDTQYF,TGTGCCAGCAGCAAAACGGGACAGGGGGTCACGGATACGCAGTATTTT
TRBJ2-1,.,.,TRBV18,CASSPGLGSISYNEQFF,TGTGCCAGCTCACCAGGTTTAGGGAGTATCTCATACAATGAGCAGTTCTTC
TRBJ2-7,.,.,TRBV28,CASLGDGSYEQYF,TGTGCCAGCCTTGGAGACGGATCCTACGAGCAGTACTTC
TRBJ2-1,TRBD2,.,TRBV7-2,CASSAGVGNEQFF,TGTGCCAGCAGCGCGGGAGTGGGCAATGAGCAGTTCTTC
TRBJ1-5,.,once,TRBV28,CASSLGRGNNQPQHF,TGTGCCAGCAGTTTAGGAAGGGGCAACAATCAGCCCCAGCATTTT
TRBJ1-5,.,.,TRBV28,CASSGDYQPQHF,TGTGCCAGTTCGGGTGATTATCAGCCCCAGCATTTT
TRBJ2-2,TRBD1,many,TRBV28,CASSSTGTAMGELFF,TGTGCCAGCAGTTCAACCGGGACAGCCATGGGGGAGCTGTTTTTT
TRBJ2-5,TRBD2,.,TRBV5-1,CASSLGLAGGGETQYF,TGCGCCAGCAGCTTGGGACTAGCGGGGGGAGGGGAGACCCAGTACTTC
TRBJ2-2,TRBD2,.,TRBV9,CASSVEGSGRGSTGELFF,TGTGCCAGCAGCGTAGAAGGTAGCGGGAGGGGAAGTACCGGGGAGCTGTTTTTT
TRBJ1-1,.,.,TRBV28,CASSLRRTEAFF,TGTGCCAGCAGCTTGCGGAGAACTGAAGCTTTCTTT
TRBJ2-5,.,.,TRBV5-1,CASGDTRQETQYF,TGCGCCAGTGGGGACACCCGTCAAGAGACCCAGTACTTC
TRBJ2-3,.,.,TRBV10-3,CAISGDVDTQYF,TGTGCCATCAGTGGCGATGTAGATACGCAGTATTTT
TRBJ1-3,.,.,TRBV11-2,CASSLGIAGNTIYF,TGTGCCAGCAGCTTAGGTATCGCTGGAAACACCATATATTTT
TRBJ2-5,TRBD1,.,TRBV5-1,CASSAGQDQETQYF,TGCGCCAGCAGCGCGGGACAGGACCAAGAGACCCAGTACTTC
TRBJ2-2,.,.,TRBV18,CASSPLTVGGAGELFF,TGTGCCAGCTCACCACTTACGGTCGGGGGAGCCGGGGAGCTGTTTTTT
TRBJ2-2,.,.,TRBV6-1,CASSPRTGNTGELFF,TGTGCCAGCAGTCCCCGGACGGGAAACACCGGGGAGCTGTTTTTT
TRBJ2-2,TRBD2,.,TRBV2,CASSESGGYTGELFF,TGTGCCAGCAGTGAAAGCGGGGGGTACACCGGGGAGCTGTTTTTT
TRBJ2-2,TRBD1,.,TRBV7-9,CASSRQGNTGELFF,TGTGCCAGCAGCCGACAGGGGAACACCGGGGAGCTGTTTTTT
TRBJ1-1,.,.,TRBV19,CASSIAAGMGTEAFF,TGTGCCAGTAGTATAGCTGCAGGGATGGGTACTGAAGCTTTCTTT
TRBJ1-2,TRBD1,.,TRBV19,CASTRQGRDFNYGYTF,TGTGCCAGTACCCGACAGGGTCGCGATTTTAACTATGGCTACACCTTC
TRBJ2-3,TRBD2,.,TRBV5-6,CASSIVAGASTDTQYF,TGTGCCAGCAGCATCGTAGCGGGGGCCTCCACAGATACGCAGTATTTT
TRBJ2-1,TRBD1,.,TRBV7-2,CASSFRTGGGGQFF,TGTGCCAGCAGCTTTCGGACAGGGGGAGGGGGGCAGTTCTTC
TRBJ1-1,TRBD1,.,TRBV18,CASSPVGQGAIGTEAFF,TGTGCCAGCTCACCAGTGGGACAGGGGGCAATCGGCACTGAAGCTTTCTTT
TRBJ2-1,.,once,TRBV7-3,CASSPQGGAGSSYNEQFF,TGTGCCAGCAGCCCTCAAGGGGGGGCGGGAAGCTCCTACAATGAGCAGTTCTTC
TRBJ1-2,.,.,TRBV13,CASSLGGQGRYGYTF,TGTGCCAGCAGCTTAGGAGGTCAGGGCCGCTATGGCTACACCTTC
TRBJ2-2,.,.,TRBV18,CASSPPHRQSNTGELFF,TGTGCCAGCTCACCACCCCATCGACAGAGCAACACCGGGGAGCTGTTTTTT
TRBJ2-7,.,.,TRBV7-8,CASSGGPSYEQYF,TGTGCCAGCAGCGGCGGGCCTTCCTACGAGCAGTACTTC
TRBJ2-5,.,.,TRBV10-1,CASSERSGQETQYF,TGCGCCAGCAGTGAGAGGTCCGGGCAAGAGACCCAGTACTTC
TRBJ1-1,.,.,TRBV7-9,CASSFGGTNTEAFF,TGTGCCAGCAGCTTCGGGGGAACGAACACTGAAGCTTTCTTT
TRBJ1-1,TRBD1,few,TRBV7-2,CASSLGQGARVSTEAFF,TGTGCCAGCAGTTTGGGACAGGGGGCGAGGGTTAGCACTGAAGCTTTCTTT
TRBJ2-7,TRBD2,.,TRBV19,CASSRGLVAYEQYF,TGTGCCAGTAGTAGGGGACTAGTGGCCTACGAGCAGTACTTC
TRBJ2-3,TRBD2,.,TRBV11-2,CASSLLAGTDTQYF,TGTGCCAGCAGCTTACTAGCGGGCACAGATACGCAGTATTTT
TRBJ1-5,.,few,TRBV12-5,CASAGGGGNQPQHF,TGTGCTAGTGCCGGGGGAGGGGGAAATCAGCCCCAGCATTTT
TRBJ1-1,TRBD1,.,TRBV5-1,CASSMSGTENTEAFF,TGCGCCAGCAGCATGTCCGGGACAGAGAACACTGAAGCTTTCTTT
TRBJ2-1,TRBD1,once,TRBV5-5,CASSLASRLFYRGEDEQFF,TGTGCCAGCAGCTTGGCATCCCGACTCTTTTACAGGGGGGAGGATGAGCAGTTCTTC
TRBJ2-3,TRBD2,.,TRBV18,CASLPRLADTDTQYF,TGTGCCAGCCTACCCCGACTAGCGGATACAGATACGCAGTATTTT
TRBJ2-7,TRBD2,.,TRBV6-5,CASRSTSGSSYGQYF,TGTGCCAGCAGGTCTACTAGCGGGAGTTCCTACGGGCAGTACTTC
TRBJ1-4,.,.,TRBV10-3,CVISDRQLNEKLFF,TGTGTCATCAGTGATAGACAGCTTAATGAAAAACTGTTTTTT
TRBJ2-7,.,.,TRBV6-6,CASRDIGQYF,TGTGCCAGCAGAGACATCGGGCAGTACTTC
TRBJ1-1,.,.,TRBV4-1,CASSQDARILNTEAFF,TGCGCCAGCAGCCAAGACGCCAGGATCTTGAACACTGAAGCTTTCTTT
TRBJ2-1,.,.,TRBV5-1,CASSTLTGGNNEQFF,TGCGCCAGCAGCACCCTGACGGGGGGCAACAATGAGCAGTTCTTC
TRBJ2-2,.,.,TRBV2,CASSESGMNTGELFF,TGTGCCAGCAGCGAATCGGGGATGAACACCGGGGAGCTGTTTTTT
TRBJ2-7,TRBD1,.,TRBV7-3,CASSRSGTGAYEQYF,TGTGCCAGCAGCCGATCCGGGACAGGGGCCTACGAGCAGTACTTC
TRBJ2-5,TRBD1,few,TRBV25-1,CASSGDRYQETQYF,TGTGCCAGCAGCGGGGACAGGTATCAAGAGACCCAGTACTTC
TRBJ1-1,TRBD1,.,TRBV19,CASSIGDSLNTEAFF,TGTGCCAGTAGTATAGGGGACAGCTTGAACACTGAAGCTTTCTTT
TRBJ2-7,.,few,TRBV6-6,CASSMEPPTYEQYF,TGTGCCAGCAGTATGGAGCCCCCTACCTACGAGCAGTACTTC
TRBJ1-2,.,.,TRBV6-1,CASSGQMNYYGYTF,TGTGCCAGCAGTGGCCAGATGAATTACTATGGCTACACCTTC